The entry below describes one T cell receptor (beta chain). Its target is not known. The sample is drawn from a study of blood T cells in healthy people across ages. Study-level findings and limits: While age rose, TCR beta diversity per million T cells dropped in a roughly linear way. Donors of long life had a larger count of naive CD4+ cells and greater diversity than aged donors.

PCR was performed a second time for about 7 to 12 cycles using a sample-barcoded 5' primer and a J-beta primer mix. Each cDNA molecule carried a tag from a template-switch adaptor that contained 12 random nucleotides. TCRdb reanalysed the 5' RACE reads using MiXCR and keeps one entry per CDR3 protein. The sample contains about 970,000 distinct CDR3 sequences, just over 50% of which appear only once. V trimming: 3 bases; J trimming: 2 bases; junction bases outside the gene matches: 6. Germline values: CDR1 DFQATT, CDR2 SNEGSKA (reference sequence). The CDR3 is 14 amino acids. Total RNA, at least 6 micrograms per sample, came from PBMCs.

The chain combines TRBV20-1 with TRBJ2-5, with 7 positions matching TRBD1. Specimen: blood. The sequence derives from an older woman in good health. The CDR3 DNA is TGCAGTGCTAGGCTCGGGACAGAGCAAGAGACCCAGTACTTC. It yields the protein CSARLGTEQETQYF.